Presented here are 32 T cell receptor beta chains from one specimen sequenced in a study of blood T cell repertoires in COVID-19. Some clones are missing from TCRdb's copy, which holds only in-frame ones; the method was immunoSEQ multiplex PCR. Among roughly 570,000 clones listed, 70% to 90% were seen once. Sequenced: peripheral blood. The receptors derive from a woman between 45 and 65 years old with COVID-19, enrolled during active disease.

The rearrangement links TRBV6-5 to TRBJ2-3; tentatively, D is TRBD2 (6 bases). V was cut by 8 bases and J by 3 bases, with 12 bases left in between. This CDR3 contains 13 residues. Germline V gives CDR1 MNHEY, CDR2 SVGAGI. The CDR3 loop reads CASRRGRTDTQYF. CDR3 coding DNA: TGTGCCAGCCGGCGGGGTAGAACAGATACGCAGTATTTT.

This chain links TRBV7-3 with TRBJ2-1; 7 bases fit TRBD1. Germline CDR1 is SGHTA and CDR2 is FQGTGA. The V gene end was trimmed by 2 bases and the J gene end by 4 bases; junction bases not matched to a gene: 2. The CDR3 has 14 amino acids. CDR3 region: CASSLGTEYNEQFF. For the CDR3, the DNA is TGTGCCAGCAGCTTAGGGACAGAATACAATGAGCAGTTCTTC.

This sequence joins TRBV6-9 and TRBJ2-7; D possibly corresponds to TRBD1 (6 bases). V lost 2 bases, J lost 2 bases, and 13 bases lay in between. The CDR3 is made up of 15 amino acids. The germline V gene encodes CDR1 MNHGY and CDR2 SVAAGI. CDR3 protein: CASSYRQVLAYEQYF. The CDR3 DNA reads TGTGCCAGCAGTTATCGACAGGTTTTAGCCTACGAGCAGTACTTC.

The chain joins TRBV2 to TRBJ1-1, with D possibly being TRBD1 (6 bases). The V gene lost 11 bases and the J gene lost 6 bases, with 22 bases spanning the gap. Germline CDR1 is SNHLY and CDR2 is FYNNEI. CDR3 length: 14 residues. The CDR3 region is CAADSAGGAAEAFF. As DNA, the CDR3 is TGTGCCGCGGATTCTGCTGGGGGCGCGGCTGAAGCTTTCTTT.

The chain combines TRBV5-1 with TRBJ1-1, with 7 bases lining up with TRBD1. The CDR3 has 15 residues. Germline V CDR1 and CDR2: SGHRS, YFSETQ. V dropped 3 bases and J dropped 0; count of bases not matched to a gene: 5. As DNA, the CDR3 is TGCGCCAGCAGCTCCCGGGACAGTTTGAACACTGAAGCTTTCTTT. This translates into CASSSRDSLNTEAFF.

The rearrangement uses TRBV12-3 or TRBV12-4 and TRBJ1-6, with unresolved D. The CDR3 consists of 13 residues. Trimming removed 3 bases from V and 7 bases from J, with 7 bases in between. CDR3 loop: CASSFEENSPLHF. The CDR3 nucleotides read TGTGCCAGCAGTTTCGAGGAGAATTCACCCCTCCACTTT.

This clone was observed once. V usage is TRBV19 and J usage is TRBJ1-3; D is ambiguous. Germline CDR1 and CDR2: LNHDA and SQIVND (reference sequence). The CDR3 has 14 amino acids. Trimming shortened V by 7 bases and J by 4 bases, and 14 bases separated the two germline ends. CDR3 sequence (DNA): TGTGCCAGTACCTCAGGAGGGCCGGGAAACACCATATATTTT. It yields the protein CASTSGGPGNTIYF.

The chain is built from TRBV30 and TRBJ2-7; TRBD2 is a possible D gene (5 bases). Trimming left V 3 bases short and J 4 bases short, with 10 bases between. Germline loops: CDR1 GTSNPN, CDR2 SVGIG (reference sequence). The CDR3 extends over 12 amino acids. The CDR3 DNA reads TGTGCCTGGAGGGAGGTGGGTTACGAGCAGTACTTC. It yields the protein CAWREVGYEQYF.

This sequence joins TRBV11-2 and TRBJ1-2, with D hard to call. The CDR3 is 12 amino acids. Germline V gene lookup returns CDR1 SGHAT and CDR2 FQNNGV. The V gene lost 5 bases and the J gene lost 4 bases, with 8 bases spanning the gap. The CDR3 reads CASSPTGYGYTF. The CDR3, as DNA: TGTGCCAGCAGCCCGACGGGCTATGGCTACACCTTC.

V and J are TRBV27 and TRBJ1-2, with D maybe TRBD1 (6 bases). V lost 1 base and J 6 bases, leaving 15 bases between the germline ends. CDR1 is MNHEY and CDR2 is SMNVEV in the germline V gene (reference sequence). The CDR3 runs to 15 residues. DNA for the CDR3: TGTGCCAGCAGTTTATTCTTCGCAGGGGTTAATGGCTACACCTTC. Translated: CASSLFFAGVNGYTF.

The chain employs TRBV6-1 and TRBJ1-2; D perhaps matches TRBD1 (5 bases). V was trimmed by 2 bases and J by 1 base, leaving 14 bases between them. The CDR3 extends over 16 amino acids. CDR1 and CDR2 from the germline V gene are MNHNS and SASEGT. This chain's CDR3 is CASSEIWAGNNYGYTF. CDR3 nucleotides: TGTGCCAGCAGTGAAATCTGGGCAGGGAATAACTATGGCTACACCTTC.

This clone appeared once. The chain recombines TRBV5-1 with TRBJ2-2, with 9 positions matching TRBD2. Germline CDR1 reads SGHRS; CDR2 reads YFSETQ. After removal of 6 bases from V and 0 bases from J, the junction contained 6 bases not matched to a gene. There are 16 residues in the CDR3. CDR3 DNA sequence: TGCGCCAGCACTCAGCGGGGGGTCGCGAACACCGGGGAGCTGTTTTTT. Its translation: CASTQRGVANTGELFF.

The chain combines TRBV12-3 or TRBV12-4 with TRBJ2-1; possible D gene TRBD1, 6 bases. Trimming left V 8 bases short and J 9 bases short, with 17 bases between. CDR3 length: 13 residues. The CDR3 is CASSTGTLTEQFF. As DNA, the CDR3 is TGTGCCAGCTCCACCGGGACACTTACTGAGCAGTTCTTC.

This clone was picked up a small number of times. The DNA of the CDR3 is TGTGCCAGCAGTGAAGATGGGGGGGATTCACCCCTCCACTTT. Amino acid sequence: CASSEDGGDSPLHF. The chain uses TRBV6-1 and TRBJ1-6; possibly TRBD1 for D (5 bases). Germline CDR1 is MNHNS and CDR2 is SASEGT. The germline V and J ends were trimmed by 1 base and 8 bases, with 9 bases remaining between them. The CDR3 runs to 14 residues.

This clone was detected once. J is TRBJ2-1 and V is TRBV6-1; D is unresolved. Trimming left V 3 bases short and J 9 bases short, with 9 bases between. Germline CDR1 reads MNHNS; CDR2 reads SASEGT. The CDR3 has 12 residues. The CDR3: CASSDRPGEQFF. The CDR3 DNA is TGTGCCAGCAGTGATAGGCCAGGTGAGCAGTTCTTC.

The V call is TRBV6-9, the J call TRBJ2-5; 7 bases map to TRBD2. Per the germline V gene, CDR1 is MNHGY and CDR2 is SVAAGI. With 2 bases clipped from V and 7 bases from J, the junction kept 10 bases outside the gene matches. This CDR3 has 15 residues. CDR3 DNA sequence: TGTGCCAGCAGTTATGTTGTTGGCGGGGAGGGGACCCAGTACTTC. Amino acids: CASSYVVGGEGTQYF.

The chain carries TRBV5-1 and TRBJ1-2; the match to TRBD1 covers 8 bases. Germline CDR1 SGHRS, CDR2 YFSETQ. The CDR3 has 15 residues. Trimming at V came to 4 bases and at J to 2 bases, leaving 7 bases not matched to a gene. CDR3: CASSPWDRKNYGYTF. The CDR3 DNA reads TGCGCCAGCAGCCCCTGGGACAGGAAGAACTATGGCTACACCTTC.

The chain employs TRBV19 and TRBJ1-3; TRBD1 is a possible D gene (5 bases). The CDR3 contains 14 residues. Trimming pared 10 bases from V and 0 bases from J, leaving 13 bases between. Germline V gene lookup returns CDR1 LNHDA and CDR2 SQIVND (reference sequence). DNA for the CDR3: TGTGCCACCGGCGGGACGCCCTCTGGAAACACCATATATTTT. It translates to CATGGTPSGNTIYF.

The V call is TRBV4-1, the J call TRBJ2-7, with D tentatively TRBD2 (7 bases). V lost 1 base, J lost 5 bases, and 24 bases lay in between. Germline V CDR1 and CDR2: MGHRA, YSYEKL. The CDR3 runs 18 residues. Here the CDR3 reads CASSQGTAAGATGDEQYF. The CDR3 DNA sequence: TGCGCCAGCAGCCAAGGAACCGCTGCGGGGGCTACCGGGGACGAGCAGTACTTC.

V usage is TRBV10-3 and J usage is TRBJ1-1; no reliable D call. Between the trimmed V and J ends, which lost 6 bases and 0 bases, there was a span of 8 bases. The germline gives CDR1 ENHRY, CDR2 SYGVKD. The CDR3 runs to 13 residues. The CDR3 spells CAIRASLNTEAFF. CDR3 nucleotides: TGTGCCATCAGGGCCTCACTGAACACTGAAGCTTTCTTT.

This clone was seen a single time. This rearrangement joins TRBV9 to TRBJ1-6; weak D call: TRBD1 (6 bases). The germline gives CDR1 SGDLS, CDR2 YYNGEE. The V end lost 0 bases, the J end lost 7 bases, and 8 bases lay between the germline ends. CDR3 size: 14 residues. Here the CDR3 reads CASSVGGHNSPLHF. In nucleotides, the CDR3 is TGTGCCAGCAGCGTAGGGGGACACAATTCACCCCTCCACTTT. Full variable domain (missing parts from reference TRBV9 and TRBJ1-6): DSGVTQTPKHLITATGQRVTLRCSPRSGDLSVYWYQQSLDQGLQFLIQYYNGEERAKGNILERFSAQQFPDLHSELNLSSLELGDSALYFCASSVGGHNSPLHFGNGTRLTVT.

The chain links TRBV29-1 to TRBJ1-1; 7 positions agree with TRBD1. The germline CDR1 and CDR2 sequences are SQVTM and ANQGSEA. Trimming at V came to 4 bases and at J to 1 base, leaving 6 bases not matched to a gene. There are 14 residues in the CDR3. CDR3 DNA sequence: TGCAGCGTTGTCGACAGGGCCTCGAACACTGAAGCTTTCTTT. Its translation is CSVVDRASNTEAFF.

V usage is TRBV30 and J usage is TRBJ2-7; no clear D gene. Trimming left V 0 bases short and J 0 bases short, with 6 bases between. In germline, CDR1 is GTSNPN, CDR2 SVGIG (reference sequence). The CDR3 contains 13 residues. The CDR3 coding sequence is TGTGCCTGGAGTGTTGACAACTCCTACGAGCAGTACTTC. It codes for CAWSVDNSYEQYF.

As regards this clone: Sequence at one end of the junction differs from germline and may be a read error. The V gene is TRBV11-1, the J gene TRBJ2-7; TRBD2 aligns across 11 bases. The CDR3 runs 13 residues. The germline V gene encodes CDR1 SGHAT and CDR2 FQDESV (reference sequence). CDR3 in DNA: TGTGCCAGCAGCCTAGCGGGGGGTACGGTGCAGTACTTC. Amino acid sequence: CASSLAGGTVQYF.

The chain couples TRBV9 to TRBJ2-7, with a possible D match to TRBD1 (5 bases). Trimming shortened V by 3 bases and J by 5 bases, and 18 bases separated the two germline ends. Germline V gene lookup returns CDR1 SGDLS and CDR2 YYNGEE. The CDR3 has 15 amino acids. The CDR3 DNA follows: TGTGCCAGCAGCGGAGCGAACAGGAACCCACACGAGCAGTACTTC. It codes for CASSGANRNPHEQYF.

V gene TRBV7-9 combines with J gene TRBJ2-5; 7 bases are a match to TRBD1. V dropped 4 bases and J dropped 3; count of bases not matched to a gene: 2. This CDR3 region has 13 residues. CDR1 is SEHNR and CDR2 is FQNEAQ in the germline V gene (reference sequence). In nucleotides, the CDR3 is TGTGCCAGCAGCTCGGGGACAGAAGAGACCCAGTACTTC. It encodes CASSSGTEETQYF.

This chain uses TRBV11-2 with TRBJ1-4; 7 bases agree with TRBD1. This CDR3 is 15 amino acids long. The germline gives CDR1 SGHAT, CDR2 FQNNGV. V lost 1 base, J lost 3 bases, and 2 bases stayed unmatched. The CDR3 loop is CASSLGGQPNEKLFF. The CDR3 DNA follows: TGTGCCAGCAGCTTAGGGGGACAGCCTAATGAAAAACTGTTTTTT.

This rearrangement joins TRBV7-2 to TRBJ2-3; D might be TRBD2 (6 bases). The germline V gene encodes CDR1 SGHTA and CDR2 FQGNSA. V was shortened by 9 bases and J by 0 bases, with 16 bases between the two germline ends. This CDR3 spans 15 amino acids. CDR3 protein: CASSAGLRSTDTQYF. CDR3 nucleotide sequence: TGTGCCAGTTCCGCGGGACTGAGAAGCACAGATACGCAGTATTTT.

J is TRBJ2-3 and V is TRBV30; D call uncertain. V was shortened by 2 bases and J by 3 bases, with 6 bases between the two germline ends. This CDR3 region has 12 residues. Germline V gene lookup returns CDR1 GTSNPN and CDR2 SVGIG (reference sequence). The CDR3: CAWSQRTDTQYF. CDR3 nucleotides: TGTGCCTGGAGTCAGCGAACAGATACGCAGTATTTT.

The J gene is TRBJ1-4, the V gene TRBV9, with D possibly being TRBD1 (6 bases). The V end lost 2 bases, the J end lost 8 bases, and 13 bases lay between the germline ends. The germline gives CDR1 SGDLS, CDR2 YYNGEE. This CDR3 comprises 14 residues. DNA for the CDR3: TGTGCCAGCAGCGTGGGAGTACAGGGAGAAAAACTGTTTTTT. It translates to CASSVGVQGEKLFF.

V gene TRBV2 combines with J gene TRBJ1-2, with D tentatively TRBD1 (5 bases). This CDR3 is built from 14 residues. Germline V gene lookup returns CDR1 SNHLY and CDR2 FYNNEI. V lost 6 bases, J lost 8 bases, and 19 bases lay in between. Here the CDR3 reads CASSVRDQGGGYTF. Written as DNA, the CDR3 is TGTGCCAGCAGCGTTAGGGACCAGGGAGGGGGCTACACCTTC.

This clone showed up just once. The rearrangement joins TRBV11-2 to TRBJ1-1; TRBD1 might be the D (5 bases). V lost 2 bases, J lost 1 base, and 11 bases lay in between. The CDR3 has 15 residues. Germline V gene sequence: CDR1 SGHAT, CDR2 FQNNGV. CDR3 region: CASSLMGQANTEAFF. The CDR3 nucleotides are TGTGCCAGCAGCTTAATGGGGCAGGCGAACACTGAAGCTTTCTTT.